This entry features one T cell receptor beta chain sequence. The antigen it binds to is not known. No much larger clone is present one base from it, and per-base qualities are unavailable. This record comes from a study of cytomegalovirus exposure and HLA in healthy donors (dated by TCRdb to about 2017). With regard to the full study: According to an earlier analysis of 587 of the donors, roughly 180 million T cells yielded 95 million to 140 million unique TCR beta sequences and 276 Gb of sequence data. An early release that covered fewer than 750 HLA-typed donors contained approximately 300 gigabases of sequencing data and tens of millions of unique TCR sequences. Among the 398 genotyped donors, 81% belonged to the genetic ancestry cluster associated with self-reported Caucasian donors. The study aimed to test whether signatures of past pathogen exposure could be identified by cataloging public T cell receptors. Using immunosequencing, the study profiled T cell repertoires from 550 to 750 subjects and related those repertoires to cytomegalovirus serostatus. Along with the roughly 710-subject first cohort, a separate validation cohort of 120 different subjects was used. The study combined high-throughput TCR immunosequencing, statistical association of individual TCRs with disease status, and machine learning to predict cytomegalovirus infection status. To study patterns of TCR occurrence, a later analysis re-analyzed previously published TCR beta repertoires from several hundred donors and added high-resolution HLA genotyping. Rather than using new phenotypic data, the later analysis identified candidate immune exposures from TCR beta sequences and from how often those sequences occurred across donors. An earlier analysis of around 580 of the donors used high-throughput TCR beta sequencing to judge whether each TCR beta V gene segment behaved as functional or pseudogenic. Donor age, sex, ethnicity and CMV serostatus were compiled together with the repertoire data. Genome-wide SNP genotypes for about 60% of the roughly 670 donors were used in a later genetic analysis, which treated that subset as a discovery cohort. Every discovery cohort repertoire had been produced on one sequencing platform. Class I and class II HLA loci were covered by the typing at four-digit resolution. Typing coverage differed by locus: A, B, C, DRB1 and DQB1 were typed in about 629-630 donors, DQA1 in 522, DPA1 in over 600, and DPB1 in just under 480. Roughly 5 DR-DQ haplotypes were handled as single units for association and clustering, since linkage in the cohort was strong. Among some 400 genotyped donors of the cohort, an average of approximately 200,000 unique TCR beta nucleotide sequences was sequenced per donor, of which 15% to 20% were non-productive.

The investigation overall reported the following: In a later analysis, most CMV-associated TCR beta chains were found to appear HLA-restricted, with HLA associations seemingly driven largely by CMV exposure. The study listed approximately 160 TCR beta chains as associated with cytomegalovirus. Strong co-occurrence of HLA alleles, especially DR and DQ, made assigning TCR associations to individual alleles difficult. A later analysis reported that several top co-occurrence clusters appeared linked to parvovirus B19, influenza, CMV and Epstein-Barr virus. The only immune exposure information available for the cohort was CMV serostatus. A group of highly shared sequence variants was considered likely to be a technical artifact of the sequencing pipeline. In a later genetic analysis, a missense DCLRE1C variant was associated with V-gene and J-gene trimming of TCR beta chains, and the association was replicated in an independent cohort. In an earlier analysis of about 600 of the donors, most TCR beta V segments appeared in productive rearrangements about 87% or about 30% of the time, broadly matching IMGT annotations. Only TCR beta chains were sequenced in this cohort, and the absence of alpha or paired-chain data limited detectable features. Three of the identified cytomegalovirus-associated TCR beta chains were confirmed in vitro to be specific for cytomegalovirus antigens. A further reported finding was that TCR beta sequences accurately predicted the HLA-A and HLA-B alleles for most subjects in the first cohort. The classifier was reported to diagnose cytomegalovirus status with high specificity and sensitivity in both the original cohort and the validation cohort. Because some donors lacked HLA typing at each locus, the association tests relied only on the typed subset. The authors suggested that the approach could potentially be generalized to other disease states and immunological phenotypes. A later genetic analysis reported fewer N-insertions in productive TCRs among donors in an Asian-associated ancestry cluster than the roughly 640-donor mean. In a later analysis, 15,000 to 20,000 TCR beta sequences were associated with specific HLA alleles at a false discovery rate of 0.05. The 87-base-pair reads could not distinguish some IMGT-functional V segments, including TRBV6-2 and TRBV6-3, so those segments were excluded. Compared with equally common non-associated chains, HLA-associated TCR beta chains in a later analysis were more clonally expanded and had lower generation probabilities. Because counts were too low, seventeen rarely observed V segments, including chromosome 9 orphons, were left out of the earlier analysis of 587 of the donors. Linkage disequilibrium might explain the correlated functional status among segregating V segments, but an unknown experimental factor could not be ruled out. The presence/absence analyses assumed that sequencing depth was roughly uniform across donors, and that assumption may not be true. Most TCR sequences were seen in very few donors, while some public TCRs were found in many individuals. In a later analysis, TCR association rates were found to vary across HLA loci, with the most associated TCRs seen for DRB1 alleles and the fewest for HLA-C alleles.

The cohort consisted of some 730 healthy bone marrow donors. At the time of sampling, all cohort members were nominally healthy, though unrecorded immune exposures were likely present. The donor tested CMV seronegative and was one of the 352 seronegative cohort members. A peripheral blood sample was collected from each donor, and TCR beta sequencing was performed on peripheral blood mononuclear cells. The Qiagen DNeasy Blood Extraction Kit was used to extract genomic DNA from the blood cell samples. For CDR1 and CDR2, the germline V gene (reference sequence) lists MNHNY and SVGAGI. Inclusive of the bounding cysteine and phenylalanine, the CDR3 is 15 residues long. CDR3 DNA is the only sequence kept; it has 45 bases, read in frame from the first base. Compared with germline, V lacks 6 bases and J lacks 6 bases; bases without a gene match: 8. The method was the immunoSEQ multiplex PCR assay. For the multiplex PCR, a mixture combining 60 forward primers for TCR Vbeta segments and 13 reverse primers for TCR Jbeta segments was used. A multiplex PCR assay on genomic DNA amplified the CDR3 region of rearranged TCR beta genes. Amplified TCR beta libraries were sequenced as 87-base-pair reads on the Illumina HiSeq System. Processing in the source paper ran as follows. A later analysis tallied 75 million to 95 million unique TCR beta chains across the approximately 670 repertoires, and some 12 million of those chains were shared by two or more donors. A nearest-neighbor algorithm error-corrected the raw reads and collapsed the reads into unique sequences, merging closely related sequences to remove PCR and sequencing errors. Alignment of CDR3 sequences to IMGT reference sequences was used to assign V, D and J gene segments. For a sequence to be retained, a match of at least six nucleotides was required to both a V gene segment and a J gene segment. A rearrangement was called productive if the CDR3 had no stop codons and remained in frame with V and J, and every other rearrangement was called non-productive. CDR3 was defined by IMGT convention, running from the second conserved V-encoded cysteine to the conserved J-encoded phenylalanine. Sequences without an unambiguous match to a single V gene segment were excluded from the earlier analysis of 450 to 650 of the donors. An earlier analysis of a few hundred of the donors classified V segments as functional when productive rearrangements were above 56.7% and as segregating when the standard deviation between donors was above 5%. To diagnose cytomegalovirus status from the catalog of TCR beta chain sequences, a statistical classification framework was built. V and J gene assignment, in a later analysis, came from comparing TCR nucleotide sequences with IMGT/GENE-DB human TR gene sequences. A later analysis assigned CDR3 sequences and most-parsimonious VDJ recombination scenarios with the TCRdist pipeline. In a later analysis, each TCR beta chain was defined by its CDR3 amino acid sequence together with its V-gene family, and reads lacking a unique V-gene family were excluded. A later analysis removed 592 highly shared, low-generation-probability nucleotide sequences to deal with suspected cross-contamination and a sequencing artifact. In a later analysis, a clonal expansion index for each public chain was calculated from normalized within-repertoire ranks of inferred template counts. Generation probabilities in a later analysis came from a VDJ recombination model fitted to out-of-frame rearrangements, and those results were checked against IGoR. A later analysis scored TCR-TCR, TCR-HLA and TCR-CMV co-occurrence with hypergeometric tests, applying a repertoire-size bias correction to TCR pairs. To estimate false discovery rates, a later analysis permuted the HLA or CMV assignments 20 times. A later analysis grouped co-occurring TCRs with DBSCAN, adding TCRdist sequence similarity when clustering within HLA-allele-positive subsets. Co-occurrence clustering excluded repertoires with fewer than 30,000 or more than 120,000 public chains, plus five with anomalous nucleotide sharing. TCRdb mirrors the immuneACCESS table, restricted to in-frame sequences. Some clones are absent from its copies; in checked studies, under half trace to an unresolved V gene, and the reason for the others is unknown. The V and J calls and clone size were taken over from that table, and D and trimming were inferred from the DNA. In all, the sample holds about 140,000 clones, and around 77% of those were seen once. The ten largest make up 4.9% of the sample.

The sequence was obtained from a woman aged 45-60 years in good health and CMV-seronegative. The rearranged segments are TRBV6-6 and TRBJ2-2, and 9 junctional nucleotides match TRBD2. The sample was PBMCs. The bases are TGTGCCAGCAGGCCGGGACTAGCTTTAGCCGGGGAGCTGTTTTTT. Translated, this gives CASRPGLALAGELFF.